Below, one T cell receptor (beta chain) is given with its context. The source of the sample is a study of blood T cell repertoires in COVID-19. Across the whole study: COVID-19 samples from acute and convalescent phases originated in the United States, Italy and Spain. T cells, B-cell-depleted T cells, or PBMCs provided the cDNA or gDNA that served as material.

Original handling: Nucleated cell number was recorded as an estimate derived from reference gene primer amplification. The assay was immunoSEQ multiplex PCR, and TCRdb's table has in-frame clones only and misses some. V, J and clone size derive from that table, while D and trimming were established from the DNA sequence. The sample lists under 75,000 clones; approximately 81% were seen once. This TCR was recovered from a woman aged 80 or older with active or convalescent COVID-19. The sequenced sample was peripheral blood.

The DNA of the CDR3 is TGTGCCACCAGTGATCCGGGGATAAGCACCGGGGAGCTGTTTTTT. This gives the protein CATSDPGISTGELFF. This rearrangement joins TRBV24-1 to TRBJ2-2; possibly TRBD2 for D (5 bases). CDR3 size: 15 residues. From germline, CDR1 is KGHDR and CDR2 SFDVKD. V lost 3 bases to trimming and J lost 4 bases, with 11 bases between them.